Listed below are T cell receptor beta chains from one sample, sequenced in a study of early T cells in non-severe SARS-CoV-2 infection. TCRdb recomputed calls from the 5' RACE reads with MiXCR, one row per CDR3 protein. This table holds tens of thousands of distinct CDR3 sequences, about a tenth found once. The sequences come from whole blood, collected at baseline. The source is an adult who was a healthcare worker with PCR-confirmed SARS-CoV-2 infection or an uninfected control (not recorded which). CDR3s include the opening cysteine and the closing phenylalanine or tryptophan. The D gene is left open where the match is weak. Rows give clone size only sometimes, using once, few, many, or a class for an expanded clone.

j_call clone_size v_call d_call cdr3_aa cdr3_nt
TRBJ2-1 many TRBV29-1 NA CSVELWDSEFF TGCAGCGTTGAACTCTGGGACTCGGAGTTCTTC
TRBJ2-7 NA TRBV20-1 NA CSASVQGEQYF TGCAGTGCTAGCGTCCAGGGCGAGCAGTACTTC
TRBJ2-1 few TRBV10-3 NA CAISEFGQDNEQFF TGTGCCATCAGTGAGTTTGGACAAGACAATGAGCAGTTCTTC
TRBJ1-5 many TRBV5-4 NA CASSFDRNQPQHF TGTGCCAGCAGCTTTGACAGGAATCAGCCCCAGCATTTT
TRBJ2-2 NA TRBV11-2 NA CASSLDLTSGELFF TGTGCCAGCAGCTTAGACCTTACCAGCGGGGAGCTGTTTTTT
TRBJ1-6 NA TRBV4-1 NA CASSQDESSYNSPLHF TGCGCCAGCAGCCAAGACGAAAGCTCCTATAATTCACCCCTCCACTTT
TRBJ1-1 few TRBV12-3/TRBV12-4 NA CASSVSNTEAFF TGTGCCAGCAGCGTCTCGAACACTGAAGCTTTCTTT
TRBJ2-7 few TRBV12-3/TRBV12-4 TRBD1 CASSETGNYEQYF TGTGCCAGCAGCGAGACAGGGAACTACGAGCAGTACTTC
TRBJ2-1 NA TRBV29-1 TRBD1 CSVYGDVPGQGYNEQFF TGCAGCGTCTATGGGGACGTCCCAGGACAGGGATACAATGAGCAGTTCTTC
TRBJ1-6 NA TRBV12-3/TRBV12-4 NA CASSFGSYNSPLHF TGTGCCAGCAGTTTCGGCTCCTATAATTCACCCCTCCACTTT
TRBJ2-7 many TRBV2 NA CASGRNYEQYF TGTGCCAGCGGTCGGAATTACGAGCAGTACTTC
TRBJ2-7 NA TRBV30 NA CAWSRGRPYEQYF TGTGCCTGGAGCCGGGGGCGCCCCTACGAGCAGTACTTC
TRBJ2-7 NA TRBV5-1 TRBD2 CASSSSGGYEQYF TGCGCCAGCAGCTCATCGGGGGGTTACGAGCAGTACTTC
TRBJ2-1 few TRBV2 NA CASSGVGGVGSNEQFF TGTGCCAGCAGTGGGGTCGGTGGAGTAGGAAGTAATGAGCAGTTCTTC
TRBJ2-2 many TRBV2 NA CASSVSSGFNGELFF TGTGCCAGCAGTGTTAGCTCGGGTTTCAACGGGGAGCTGTTTTTT
TRBJ2-1 few TRBV28 TRBD2 CASSIGGSSYNEQFF TGTGCCAGCAGTATTGGCGGGAGCTCCTACAATGAGCAGTTCTTC
TRBJ2-7 few TRBV3-1 NA CASSLGRNYEQYF TGTGCCAGCAGCCTGGGGCGGAACTACGAGCAGTACTTC
TRBJ2-7 few TRBV5-5 NA CASSGGPLGYEQYF TGTGCCAGCAGCGGTGGACCTTTGGGCTACGAGCAGTACTTC
TRBJ1-1 NA TRBV19 TRBD1 CARRDSLEAFF TGTGCCCGAAGGGACAGCCTTGAAGCTTTCTTT
TRBJ2-1 few TRBV24-1 NA CATSDLARNEQFF TGTGCCACCAGTGACTTAGCTCGGAATGAGCAGTTCTTC
TRBJ1-1 NA TRBV9 TRBD1 CASSTGANTEAFF TGTGCCAGCAGCACAGGGGCGAACACTGAAGCTTTCTTT
TRBJ1-1 NA TRBV29-1 TRBD1 CSVTPGQGSTEAFF TGCAGCGTAACACCGGGACAGGGGTCCACTGAAGCTTTCTTT
TRBJ1-2 few TRBV6-5 TRBD1 CASSYSGTGVWGYTF TGTGCCAGCAGTTACTCCGGGACAGGGGTTTGGGGCTACACCTTC
TRBJ1-5 many TRBV29-1 NA CSVEQGLNQPQHF TGCAGCGTTGAACAGGGACTCAATCAGCCCCAGCATTTT
TRBJ2-2 NA TRBV9 TRBD2 CASSPPRGGNTGELFF TGTGCCAGCAGCCCTCCTCGCGGGGGTAACACCGGGGAGCTGTTTTTT
TRBJ2-1 NA TRBV3-1 TRBD2 CASSLGTSGSLAYNEQFF TGTGCCAGCAGCCTAGGGACTAGCGGGAGTCTGGCCTACAATGAGCAGTTCTTC
TRBJ1-3 NA TRBV12-3/TRBV12-4 TRBD1 CASRAYRDRVNTIYF TGTGCCAGCAGGGCCTACCGGGACAGGGTGAACACCATATATTTT
TRBJ1-2 NA TRBV14 NA CASSQVHYGYTF TGTGCCAGCAGCCAGGTCCACTATGGCTACACCTTC
TRBJ2-3 NA TRBV20-1 TRBD2 CSASSSGSWEDTQYF TGCAGTGCTAGCTCTAGCGGGAGTTGGGAGGATACGCAGTATTTT